Listed below are T cell receptor beta chains from one sample, sequenced in a study of blood T cells in healthy people across ages. Each CDR3 protein gets one entry after TCRdb re-called the 5' RACE reads with MiXCR. The repertoire has 1.5 million to 2 million distinct CDR3 sequences, approximately 32% of them found once; the top ten carry approximately 10%. The material sequenced was blood. Every receptor here comes from a woman aged 25-40 years in good health. CDR3s include the opening cysteine and the closing phenylalanine or tryptophan. Each record gives: J gene, V gene, CDR3 protein.

TRBJ2-1 TRBV4-1 CASSQARETPYNEQFF
TRBJ2-4 TRBV20-1 CSARGQGVKNIQYF
TRBJ2-7 TRBV4-2 CASSHIGLAGAYEQYF
TRBJ2-5 TRBV4-1 CASSQGRSEGASETQYF
TRBJ2-1 TRBV20-1 CSAGLGLAYNEQFF
TRBJ1-4 TRBV6-6 CASSRTTGGKLFF
TRBJ2-3 TRBV7-6 CASSPRPAGITDTQYF
TRBJ2-2 TRBV5-1 CASSPGANRGGELFF
TRBJ2-3 TRBV20-1 CSASQLGTSGSSTDTQYF
TRBJ2-3 TRBV29-1 CSAQGAGGSTDTQYF
TRBJ1-2 TRBV12-3/TRBV12-4 CASRGEVFYGYTF
TRBJ2-1 TRBV11-2 CASSSLAGGLNEQFF
TRBJ2-7 TRBV7-2 CASSLSKTSYEQYF
TRBJ2-3 TRBV7-6 CASSSTQAGITDTQYF
TRBJ1-6 TRBV7-9 CASRSTQSPLHF
TRBJ2-1 TRBV7-8 CASSQEAGPYNGQFF
TRBJ2-1 TRBV4-1 CASSQDTVFLNEQFF
TRBJ2-1 TRBV15 CATSLGTSESYNEQFF
TRBJ2-1 TRBV11-2 CASSPSPLLLAGGINEQFF
TRBJ1-3 TRBV4-2 CASSLVRSPGVNGDTIYF
TRBJ2-1 TRBV3-1 CASSQGAGWYNEQFF
TRBJ2-3 TRBV5-1 CASSLGRRSGRDADTQYF
TRBJ1-2 TRBV27 CASGSGRVYYGYTF
TRBJ1-4 TRBV2 CASSAWPPTNEKLFF
TRBJ2-2 TRBV5-1 CASSTGQVSGELFF
TRBJ2-5 TRBV4-2 CASSQGASGELQETQYF
TRBJ2-1 TRBV4-2 CASSQGLAGHNEQFF
TRBJ2-3 TRBV29-1 CSTCRGGTDTQYF
TRBJ2-3 TRBV7-9 CASSLGGVGGADTQYF
TRBJ1-5 TRBV4-2 CASSQGTGGVSNQPQHF
TRBJ2-2 TRBV6-6 CASSRLGGDNTGELFF
TRBJ2-7 TRBV4-1 CASSHPRSNEQYF
TRBJ2-3 TRBV20-1 CSAGRSGGASTQYF
TRBJ2-7 TRBV28 CASRLSVLTYEQYF
TRBJ1-6 TRBV3-1 CASSQGLSSGSPLHF
TRBJ2-5 TRBV11-2 CASSLTRPGGETQYF
TRBJ2-5 TRBV5-1 CASSDGTQETQYF
TRBJ2-7 TRBV4-1 CASSQEQGGRYEQYF
TRBJ1-6 TRBV20-1 CSARKSGPGSPLHF
TRBJ2-7 TRBV20-1 CSARDLGVYSGRPATQSYEQYF
TRBJ2-3 TRBV5-1 CASSLSPGGAGASTDTQYF
TRBJ1-1 TRBV10-3 CAISGKKGTEAFF
TRBJ2-7 TRBV29-1 CSVETGGRYEQYF
TRBJ2-5 TRBV29-1 CSVARYGREQETQYF
TRBJ2-3 TRBV11-1 CASSFVGAAGDSTDTQYF
TRBJ2-2 TRBV5-1 CASSLERWNTGVLFF
TRBJ1-2 TRBV20-1 CSARGGGQTYYGYTF
TRBJ1-1 TRBV4-1 CASSQEDGRVTYTEAFF
TRBJ2-3 TRBV9 CAGSAPREGLSNTQYF
TRBJ2-7 TRBV5-1 CASSPVPISSYEQYF
TRBJ2-6 TRBV2 CASSEYGGSGANVLTF
TRBJ2-3 TRBV3-1 CASSRSGKTTDTQYF
TRBJ2-1 TRBV6-5 CASSGLRYNEQFF
TRBJ2-1 TRBV13 CASSLGSSAGGVEQFF
TRBJ2-7 TRBV30 CAWSELAGSSYEQYF